This T cell receptor (beta chain) was profiled in a study of blood T cell repertoires in COVID-19. Whole-study context: COVID-19 samples, acute and convalescent, were from the United States, Italy and Spain. Sources were T cells, B-cell-depleted T cells, or PBMCs; the material itself was cDNA or gDNA.

This CDR3 is 17 amino acids long. Between the trimmed V and J ends, which lost 2 bases and 0 bases, there was a span of 14 bases. Per the germline V gene, CDR1 is SGHVS and CDR2 is FNYEAQ. How the authors handled the data: Counts of nucleated cells, estimated from reference gene primer amplification, were obtained. This table comes from immunoSEQ multiplex PCR, and its TCRdb copy is limited to in-frame clones, with some not included. That table furnishes V, J and clone size, whereas the DNA furnished D and trimming. The table includes roughly 190,000 clones, over 70% detected once. The material sequenced was peripheral blood. The TCR was taken from a man aged 50 or older with active or convalescent COVID-19. This rearrangement joins TRBV7-6 to TRBJ1-3; D is undetermined. CDR3 coding DNA: TGTGCCAGCAGCTTAACCGGAGGCGGGAACTCTGGAAACACCATATATTTT. As protein: CASSLTGGGNSGNTIYF.